Shown below are 28 T cell receptor beta chains from a single sample sequenced in a study of cytomegalovirus exposure and HLA in healthy donors. Sequencing was performed with immunoSEQ multiplex PCR; in TCRdb, only in-frame clones are kept and a portion is missing. The sample contains about 340,000 clones, 86% of which appear only once. The specimen sequenced was PBMCs. The receptors derive from a woman in her late teens or twenties in good health and CMV-seronegative.

This chain joins TRBV5-1 and TRBJ1-1, with 9 bases identical to TRBD1. V shed 3 bases, J shed 3 bases, and the junction held 3 bases outside the gene matches. CDR1 and CDR2 (germline): SGHRS, YFSETQ. The CDR3 extends over 14 amino acids. The CDR3 region is CASSSGQGYTEAFF. DNA of the CDR3: TGCGCCAGCAGCTCGGGACAGGGTTACACTGAAGCTTTCTTT.

The chain carries TRBV4-1 and TRBJ2-7; D is unresolved. The germline CDR1 and CDR2 sequences are MGHRA and YSYEKL. Trimming removed 0 bases at V and 2 bases at J, with 8 bases between. This CDR3 is built from 14 residues. The CDR3 DNA follows: TGCGCCAGCAGCCAAGATGAGGTGACCTACGAGCAGTACTTC. Protein sequence: CASSQDEVTYEQYF.

This chain uses TRBV20-1 with TRBJ2-7; D gene unclear. CDR3 length: 11 amino acids. Germline V gene sequence: CDR1 DFQATT, CDR2 SNEGSKA (reference sequence). Between the trimmed V and J ends, which lost 6 bases and 2 bases, there was a span of 8 bases. The DNA for the CDR3 is TGCAGTGCCCCCGCGGCCTACGAGCAGTACTTC. Translation: CSAPAAYEQYF.

J is TRBJ1-5 and V is TRBV27; 7 bases are a match to TRBD1. The CDR3 extends over 15 amino acids. CDR1 is MNHEY, CDR2 SMNVEV, per germline (reference sequence). The V segment lost 6 bases and the J segment 4 bases; nucleotides outside the gene matches: 9. The DNA for the CDR3 is TGTGCCAGCAGCCCACTGGGACAGCCGAATCAGCCCCAGCATTTT. It yields the protein CASSPLGQPNQPQHF.

The chain joins TRBV9 to TRBJ2-1; 8 bases align to TRBD2. The trim removed 0 bases at V and 3 bases at J, leaving 11 bases unmatched. Germline loops: CDR1 SGDLS, CDR2 YYNGEE. This CDR3 has 18 amino acids. The CDR3 DNA reads TGTGCCAGCAGCGTAGGTGATAGCGGGATATCCCTCTACAATGAGCAGTTCTTC. Protein sequence: CASSVGDSGISLYNEQFF.

The V and J genes are TRBV30 and TRBJ1-2; TRBD1 matches 11 bases. The CDR3 loop spans 15 amino acids. The germline CDR1 and CDR2 sequences are GTSNPN and SVGIG (reference sequence). Trimming cost V 3 bases and J 4 bases; bases outside gene matches: 7. The CDR3 loop is CAWRWDRGSLYGYTF. CDR3 DNA sequence: TGTGCCTGGAGGTGGGACAGGGGGTCCCTCTATGGCTACACCTTC. The full variable domain, with the rest looked up from reference TRBV30 and TRBJ1-2, is SQTIHQWPATLVQPVGSPLSLECTVEGTSNPNLYWYRQAAGRGLQLLFYSVGIGQISSEVPQNLSASRPQDRQFILSSKKLLLSDSGFYLCAWRWDRGSLYGYTFGSGTRLTVV.

The V and J genes are TRBV11-2 and TRBJ2-7; 8 bases map to TRBD1. Looked up from germline, CDR1 is SGHAT and CDR2 is FQNNGV. Trimming took 5 bases from V and 5 from J; bases not matched to a gene: 8. The CDR3 runs to 14 residues. The CDR3 DNA is TGTGCCAGCAGCCCGCGGACAGGGTCCGACGAGCAGTACTTC. This gives the protein CASSPRTGSDEQYF.

This clone came up a few times. The rearrangement joins TRBV14 to TRBJ2-6, with D unclear. CDR3 length: 13 residues. Germline CDR1 is SGHDN and CDR2 is FVKESK. The V gene lost 4 bases and the J gene lost 4 bases, with 5 bases spanning the gap. CDR3 loop: CASSRAGANVLTF. The CDR3 bases are TGTGCCAGCAGCCGGGCAGGGGCCAACGTCCTGACTTTC.

This clone was found many times. The chain carries TRBV7-2 and TRBJ2-3; D not certain. Germline CDR1 reads SGHTA; CDR2 reads FQGNSA. V lost 5 bases and J 0 bases, leaving 3 bases between the germline ends. The CDR3 has 12 amino acids. CDR3 bases: TGTGCCAGCAGCCGTAGCACAGATACGCAGTATTTT. This gives the protein CASSRSTDTQYF.

This chain uses TRBV7-2 with TRBJ2-3; tentative D call: TRBD1 (5 bases). The germline V and J ends were trimmed by 2 bases and 2 bases, with 11 bases remaining between them. The CDR3 contains 15 residues. The V gene's germline CDR1 is SGHTA and CDR2 FQGNSA. As DNA, the CDR3 is TGTGCCAGCAGCTTACGGCAGGGTCACACAGATACGCAGTATTTT. Translated: CASSLRQGHTDTQYF.

J is TRBJ2-1 and V is TRBV2; 7 nucleotides agree with TRBD1. J gave up 5 bases and V 1 base, and 5 bases lay outside the gene matches. The CDR3 spans 15 residues. From germline, CDR1 is SNHLY and CDR2 FYNNEI. The DNA for the CDR3 is TGTGCCAGCAGTGAAGGGACAGGAGGCAACAATGAGCAGTTCTTC. This sequence encodes CASSEGTGGNNEQFF.

The rearrangement links TRBV5-8 to TRBJ1-1; D remains ambiguous. V was clipped by 4 bases and J by 0 bases, with 7 bases between them. Germline V gene sequence: CDR1 SGHTS, CDR2 YDEGEE. The CDR3 spans 13 residues. Written as DNA, the CDR3 is TGTGCCAGCAGCGGTACAATGAACACTGAAGCTTTCTTT. Translating it yields CASSGTMNTEAFF.

This rearrangement joins TRBV6-6 to TRBJ2-1, with TRBD2 matching 10 bases. The V gene end was trimmed by 5 bases and the J gene end by 4 bases; junction bases not matched to a gene: 8. This CDR3 has 16 residues. From germline, CDR1 is MNHNY and CDR2 SVGAGI (reference sequence). CDR3 in amino acids: CASSTDLAGAYNEQFF. CDR3 coding DNA: TGTGCCAGCAGTACCGATCTAGCGGGAGCATACAATGAGCAGTTCTTC.

The chain carries TRBV29-1 and TRBJ2-7; perhaps TRBD2 as D (6 bases). The CDR3 is 16 residues long. The ends were cut back, 3 bases at V and 5 bases at J, with 23 bases in the middle. Germline lookup yields CDR1 SQVTM and CDR2 ANQGSEA. CDR3 amino acids: CSVDKLEGGNANEQYF. Here the CDR3 DNA reads TGCAGCGTTGATAAATTGGAGGGCGGCAACGCTAACGAGCAGTACTTC.

The chain employs TRBV18 and TRBJ1-5, with 7 bases identical to TRBD1. Trimming at V came to 3 bases and at J to 2 bases, leaving 10 bases not matched to a gene. CDR3 length equals 17 residues. CDR1 and CDR2 from the germline V gene are KGHSH and LQKENI. CDR3 region: CASSPAETGVGNQPQHF. The CDR3 bases are TGTGCCAGCTCACCGGCGGAAACAGGGGTTGGCAATCAGCCCCAGCATTTT.

The rearrangement uses TRBV27 and TRBJ1-5; D call uncertain. The CDR3 sequence is 12 residues long. Germline assignment: CDR1 MNHEY and CDR2 SMNVEV (reference sequence). The germline V and J ends were trimmed by 2 bases and 7 bases, with 6 bases remaining between them. Here the CDR3 DNA reads TGTGCCAGCAGTTTAGCGGGGCAGCCCCAGCATTTT. Translating gives CASSLAGQPQHF.

CDR3 DNA: TGTGCCAGCAGTTCAGGACCAATGACCGCCCAGGGTGAAAAACTGTTTTTT. Translating it yields CASSSGPMTAQGEKLFF. This rearrangement joins TRBV27 to TRBJ1-4; D may be TRBD1 (5 bases). V lost 4 bases, J lost 7 bases, and 22 bases lay in between. Germline CDR1 MNHEY, CDR2 SMNVEV (reference sequence). This CDR3 comprises 17 residues.

This chain links TRBV28 with TRBJ2-6; D unresolved. There are 16 residues in the CDR3. Trimming shortened V by 8 bases and J by 4 bases, and 18 bases separated the two germline ends. Germline CDR1 and CDR2: MDHEN and SYDVKM. CDR3 sequence (DNA): TGTGCCAGCTCGACCCTTCATAACAGCGGGGCCAACGTCCTGACTTTC. Protein product: CASSTLHNSGANVLTF.

This clone has just a few counts. The rearrangement links TRBV6-6 to TRBJ2-7; D gene ambiguous. The V end was cut by 4 bases, the J end by 4 bases, with 11 bases between. The V gene's germline CDR1 is MNHNY and CDR2 SVGAGI (reference sequence). There are 13 residues in the CDR3. Here the CDR3 DNA reads TGTGCCAGCAGTTCTAAAATCGCGTACGAGCAGTACTTC. As protein: CASSSKIAYEQYF.

This chain connects TRBV4-3 to TRBJ2-2; 8 bases map to TRBD2. Unmatched junction bases numbered 10, after V lost 0 bases and J lost 7 bases. Germline values: CDR1 LGHNA, CDR2 YSLEER. The CDR3 covers 17 residues. The CDR3 DNA is TGCGCCAGCAGCCAAGATAGCCAGCGGGAGTGGAGCGGGGAGCTGTTTTTT. It is translated as CASSQDSQREWSGELFF.

The gene calls are TRBV5-4 and TRBJ2-2, with 7 bases aligning to TRBD1. This CDR3 contains 16 residues. After removal of 4 bases from V and 5 bases from J, the junction contained 11 bases not matched to a gene. Germline CDR1 is SGHNT and CDR2 is YYREEE (reference sequence). CDR3: CASSPRPRGKTGELFF. In DNA, the CDR3 is TGTGCCAGCAGCCCCCGCCCCAGGGGGAAGACCGGGGAGCTGTTTTTT.

V is TRBV6-5 and J is TRBJ2-3; 7 nucleotides line up with TRBD1. This CDR3 has 14 amino acids. Losses at the gene ends were 6 bases for V and 6 bases for J; bases not matched to a gene: 9. Germline lookup yields CDR1 MNHEY and CDR2 SVGAGI. CDR3 amino acids: CASRSIQGTDTQYF. CDR3 in DNA: TGTGCCAGCAGATCTATACAGGGGACCGATACGCAGTATTTT.

This chain connects TRBV11-1 to TRBJ2-7; no firm D call. CDR3 length: 12 amino acids. From germline, CDR1 is SGHAT and CDR2 FQDESV (reference sequence). Trimming removed 1 base from V and 7 bases from J, with 8 bases in between. DNA of the CDR3: TGTGCCAGCAGCTTAGGGTTCCGGGAGCAGTACTTC. Protein: CASSLGFREQYF.

This chain links TRBV2 with TRBJ1-3; no clear D. With 3 bases removed from V and 0 bases from J, the gap between germline ends came to 9 bases. This CDR3 contains 15 residues. Germline CDR1 and CDR2: SNHLY and FYNNEI. Here the CDR3 reads CASSESSPSGNTIYF. DNA of the CDR3: TGTGCCAGCAGTGAGAGTAGCCCCTCTGGAAACACCATATATTTT.

This chain uses TRBV12-5 with TRBJ2-7; TRBD2 matches 14 bases. CDR1 and CDR2 from the germline V gene are LGHNT and FRNRAP. V trimming: 6 bases; J trimming: 5 bases; junction bases outside the gene matches: 3. CDR3 length equals 14 residues. The CDR3 here is CASGWGLAGDEQYF. CDR3 DNA: TGTGCTAGTGGCTGGGGACTAGCGGGAGACGAGCAGTACTTC.

The chain uses TRBV28 and TRBJ1-5; D gene unclear. This CDR3 contains 15 residues. V lost 3 bases and J lost 6, with 15 bases in between. CDR1 is MDHEN, CDR2 SYDVKM, per germline. Here the CDR3 DNA reads TGTGCCAGCAGTTTCAATTATAGGAGAACTCAGCCCCAGCATTTT. Translating it yields CASSFNYRRTQPQHF.

The table lists this clone with a few counts. The chain joins TRBV12-5 to TRBJ2-3; TRBD2 matches at 10 bases. CDR1 is LGHNT and CDR2 is FRNRAP in the germline V gene. The V and J ends lost 2 bases and 2 bases, in that order; junction bases with no gene match: 4. The CDR3 extends over 16 amino acids. CDR3 bases: TGTGCTAGTGGTTTGCAACTAGCGGGGATCACAGATACGCAGTATTTT. Protein: CASGLQLAGITDTQYF.

The V call is TRBV28, the J call TRBJ2-1; 7 nucleotides agree with TRBD2. The germline V gene encodes CDR1 MDHEN and CDR2 SYDVKM. The trim removed 8 bases at V and 1 base at J, leaving 5 bases unmatched. The CDR3 length is 14 residues. CDR3 nucleotides: TGTGCCAGCCAGCGGGATCCATCCTACAATGAGCAGTTCTTC. This encodes CASQRDPSYNEQFF.